The next 19 T cell receptor beta chains were all read from a single sample in a study of blood T cell repertoires in COVID-19. TCRdb keeps only in-frame clones here, not all; method: immunoSEQ multiplex PCR. The sample has 80,000 to 95,000 clones, around 80% seen once. Sample: peripheral blood. These receptors all come from a woman over 75 with active or convalescent COVID-19.

V and J are TRBV3-1 (or the pseudogene TRBV3-2) and TRBJ1-6; D gene uncertain. CDR3 length equals 14 residues. Per the germline V gene, CDR1 is LGHDT and CDR2 is YNNKEL (reference sequence). The ends were cut back, 4 bases at V and 4 bases at J, with 8 bases in the middle. The CDR3 sequence is CASSPRVYNSPLHF. CDR3 sequence (DNA): TGTGCCAGCAGCCCCCGGGTATATAATTCACCCCTCCACTTT.

This rearrangement joins TRBV5-1 to TRBJ2-6, with unresolved D. Germline CDR1 is SGHRS and CDR2 is YFSETQ. The CDR3 is 15 residues long. V lost 0 bases and J lost 2, with 6 bases in between. The CDR3, as DNA: TGCGCCAGCAGCTTGGCTTCTACTGGGGCCAACGTCCTGACTTTC. It translates to CASSLASTGANVLTF.

The CDR3 nucleotides are TGTGCCAGCAGTCCGGGACTTACGAACACCGGGGAGCTGTTTTTT. This sequence encodes CASSPGLTNTGELFF. The chain is built from TRBV6-5 and TRBJ2-2, with D perhaps matching TRBD2 (6 bases). Germline CDR1 reads MNHEY; CDR2 reads SVGAGI. This CDR3 spans 15 amino acids. Trimming shortened V by 5 bases and J by 0 bases, and 10 bases separated the two germline ends.

The CDR3 region has the DNA TGCAGCGTTGTAGGACAGCAGGTAGAGCAGTACTTC. This gives the protein CSVVGQQVEQYF. The rearrangement joins TRBV29-1 to TRBJ2-7, with D possibly matching TRBD1 (6 bases). Between the trimmed V and J ends, which lost 4 bases and 7 bases, there was a span of 14 bases. The CDR3 contains 12 residues. In germline, CDR1 is SQVTM, CDR2 ANQGSEA.

V usage is TRBV9 and J usage is TRBJ2-3, with a possible D match to TRBD2 (6 bases). V lost 0 bases and J lost 4, with 9 bases in between. The length of the CDR3 is 14 residues. Germline CDR1 and CDR2: SGDLS and YYNGEE. CDR3 loop: CASSVDGRSDTQYF. CDR3 sequence (DNA): TGTGCCAGCAGCGTAGACGGGAGATCAGATACGCAGTATTTT. Filled out from reference TRBV9 and TRBJ2-3, the complete variable domain reads DSGVTQTPKHLITATGQRVTLRCSPRSGDLSVYWYQQSLDQGLQFLIQYYNGEERAKGNILERFSAQQFPDLHSELNLSSLELGDSALYFCASSVDGRSDTQYFGPGTRLTVL.

The gene calls are TRBV6-5 and TRBJ1-2; 8 positions match TRBD1. The CDR3 runs 16 residues. From germline, CDR1 is MNHEY and CDR2 SVGAGI. The V and J ends lost 2 bases and 4 bases, in that order; junction bases with no gene match: 9. Here the CDR3 reads CASSYTGQGLIYGYTF. The CDR3 nucleotides are TGTGCCAGCAGTTACACAGGACAGGGCCTTATCTATGGCTACACCTTC.

The chain links TRBV6-5 to TRBJ1-5, with a possible D match to TRBD1 (6 bases). This CDR3 is 14 amino acids long. Germline V CDR1 and CDR2: MNHEY, SVGAGI. V lost 4 bases and J 3 bases, leaving 10 bases between the germline ends. Here the CDR3 DNA reads TGTGCCAGCAGTTCCGGACAGCTCAATCAGCCCCAGCATTTT. As protein: CASSSGQLNQPQHF.

V and J are TRBV4-1 and TRBJ2-3; D might be TRBD2 (6 bases). Germline CDR1 reads MGHRA; CDR2 reads YSYEKL. The length of the CDR3 is 15 residues. V was trimmed by 4 bases and J by 4 bases, leaving 15 bases between them. The CDR3 bases are TGCGCCAGCAGCCTAAACCGCGGGGTTTCAGATACGCAGTATTTT. It translates to CASSLNRGVSDTQYF.

This clone appeared a few times. The V and J genes are TRBV19 and TRBJ1-5; possibly TRBD1 for D (6 bases). Per germline, CDR1 LNHDA and CDR2 SQIVND (reference sequence). The V and J ends lost 3 bases and 5 bases respectively, with 8 bases between them. This CDR3 contains 13 residues. In DNA, the CDR3 is TGTGCCAGTAGTATGTACAGGGATCAGCCCCAGCATTTT. This gives the protein CASSMYRDQPQHF.

This clone appeared once. The chain recombines TRBV29-1 with TRBJ1-2; the match to TRBD1 covers 7 bases. With 4 bases clipped from V and 2 bases from J, the junction kept 4 bases outside the gene matches. Germline V lookup: CDR1 SQVTM, CDR2 ANQGSEA. CDR3 length equals 13 residues. CDR3 in amino acids: CSVGDRNNYGYTF. For the CDR3, the DNA is TGCAGCGTTGGGGACAGAAACAACTATGGCTACACCTTC. Combining the CDR3 with reference TRBV29-1 and TRBJ1-2 gives the whole variable domain SAVISQKPSRDICQRGTSLTIQCQVDSQVTMMFWYRQQPGQSLTLIATANQGSEATYESGFVIDKFPISRPNLTFSTLTVSNMSPEDSSIYLCSVGDRNNYGYTFGSGTRLTVV.

This clone was recorded only once. The chain combines TRBV7-2 with TRBJ1-5, with D uncertain. Trimming cost V 4 bases and J 5 bases, with 15 bases left between them. The CDR3 is 15 amino acids. The germline V gene encodes CDR1 SGHTA and CDR2 FQGNSA. The CDR3 protein is CASSSEGRPDQPQHF. The CDR3 DNA reads TGTGCCAGCAGCTCCGAGGGCCGACCAGATCAGCCCCAGCATTTT.

V is TRBV10-2 and J is TRBJ1-1; possibly TRBD1 for D (5 bases). Germline V gene lookup returns CDR1 WSHSY and CDR2 SAAADI. CDR3 length equals 14 residues. V was cut by 6 bases and J by 8 bases, with 19 bases left in between. CDR3 amino acids: CASRVVGGNGEAFF. The CDR3 DNA sequence: TGCGCCAGCAGAGTCGTGGGGGGGAATGGAGAAGCTTTCTTT.

The chain combines TRBV4-3 with TRBJ2-2; D uncertain. Germline V gives CDR1 LGHNA, CDR2 YSLEER. Trimming took off 0 bases at V and 1 base at J, with 3 bases between the two ends. The CDR3 is 14 residues long. CDR3 in amino acids: CASSQDRNTGELFF. DNA of the CDR3: TGCGCCAGCAGCCAAGATCGGAACACCGGGGAGCTGTTTTTT.

A few counts support this clone. The chain links TRBV3-1 (or the pseudogene TRBV3-2) to TRBJ2-1, with D maybe TRBD2 (5 bases). V was cut by 4 bases and J by 5 bases, with 18 bases left in between. The CDR3 extends over 16 amino acids. Germline V gene data show CDR1 as LGHDT and CDR2 as YNNKEL (reference sequence). The CDR3 loop is CASSPTPGLEDNEQFF. CDR3 nucleotide sequence: TGTGCCAGCAGCCCGACCCCCGGTTTGGAGGACAATGAGCAGTTCTTC.

This clone was seen a handful of times. CDR3 DNA: TGTGCCAGCAGTTACAGCCTCAACTATGGCTACACCTTC. Residues: CASSYSLNYGYTF. This sequence joins TRBV6-2 or TRBV6-3 and TRBJ1-2; D remains ambiguous. CDR3 size: 13 residues. Germline loops: CDR1 MNHEY, CDR2 SVGEGT. The ends were cut back, 2 bases at V and 2 bases at J, with 6 bases in the middle.

This sequence joins TRBV9 and TRBJ2-2; the match to TRBD1 covers 7 bases. The CDR3 extends over 14 amino acids. J gave up 1 base and V 5 bases, and 2 bases lay outside the gene matches. Germline CDR1 and CDR2: SGDLS and YYNGEE. The CDR3 region is CASRDRQNTGELFF. The CDR3, as DNA: TGTGCCAGCAGGGACAGGCAGAACACCGGGGAGCTGTTTTTT.

The genes are TRBV5-1 and TRBJ1-1; D perhaps matches TRBD1 (5 bases). Trimming stripped 5 bases from V and 0 bases from J, with 11 bases between. The germline CDR1 and CDR2 sequences are SGHRS and YFSETQ. There are 14 residues in the CDR3. CDR3 bases: TGCGCCAGCAGGCCTCCAGGGATGAACACTGAAGCTTTCTTT. Amino acids: CASRPPGMNTEAFF. Based on the CDR3 plus reference TRBV5-1 and TRBJ1-1, the full variable domain is KAGVTQTPRYLIKTRGQQVTLSCSPISGHRSVSWYQQTPGQGLQFLFEYFSETQRNKGNFPGRFSGRQFSNSRSEMNVSTLELGDSALYLCASRPPGMNTEAFFGQGTRLTVV.

In regard to this clone: Just one base apart from a much larger clone, this may be a read error. Additional DNA sequences in this sample encode the identical CDR3. The chain carries TRBV10-3 and TRBJ1-4; 7 bases line up with TRBD1. The ends lost 6 bases at V and 0 bases at J; junction bases unmatched: 1. Germline CDR1 reads ENHRY; CDR2 reads SYGVKD. The CDR3 loop spans 14 amino acids. In DNA, the CDR3 is TGTGCCATCAGAGGGACAGCAACTAATGAAAAACTGTTTTTT. It encodes CAIRGTATNEKLFF.

A remark on this clone: Other nucleotide sequences in the sample specify the same CDR3. V is TRBV6-6 and J is TRBJ2-5, with D tentatively TRBD1 (6 bases). This CDR3 comprises 13 residues. Germline lookup yields CDR1 MNHNY and CDR2 SVGAGI (reference sequence). V lost 2 bases to trimming and J lost 4 bases, with 8 bases between them. The CDR3 DNA reads TGTGCCAGCAGTTACACCAGGGGAGAGACCCAGTACTTC. Its translation: CASSYTRGETQYF.